This TCR beta chain was found in a study of long-term antiretroviral therapy in people with HIV. Study information: It was about a decade after the earliest samples that the 2015 immediate-ART recommendation appeared. Study-level results: Compared with controls, HIV repertoires showed narrower CDR3 length ranges.

The germline CDR1 and CDR2 sequences are MNHNS and SASEGT. V was pared by 1 base and J by 8 bases, with 4 bases of the junction left unmatched. This CDR3 comprises 15 residues. It was in the United States that all participants with HIV were treated. Of note for this clone: The target antigen is unknown.

Run at survey level, the immunoSEQ assay was version v3.0. Measured with immunoSEQ multiplex PCR; TCRdb has only the in-frame clones, and not every one. The repertoire holds about 39,000 clones, with 75% to 90% as singletons. The receptor was derived from a woman between 45 and 65 years old with HIV. This chain links TRBV6-1 with TRBJ2-1; 11 bases map to TRBD2. The specimen was unsorted PBMCs, collected 3.1 years after starting antiretroviral therapy. The CDR3 region is CASSEGSGGVDEQFF. The CDR3 nucleotides read TGTGCCAGCAGTGAAGGTAGCGGGGGGGTCGATGAGCAGTTCTTC.